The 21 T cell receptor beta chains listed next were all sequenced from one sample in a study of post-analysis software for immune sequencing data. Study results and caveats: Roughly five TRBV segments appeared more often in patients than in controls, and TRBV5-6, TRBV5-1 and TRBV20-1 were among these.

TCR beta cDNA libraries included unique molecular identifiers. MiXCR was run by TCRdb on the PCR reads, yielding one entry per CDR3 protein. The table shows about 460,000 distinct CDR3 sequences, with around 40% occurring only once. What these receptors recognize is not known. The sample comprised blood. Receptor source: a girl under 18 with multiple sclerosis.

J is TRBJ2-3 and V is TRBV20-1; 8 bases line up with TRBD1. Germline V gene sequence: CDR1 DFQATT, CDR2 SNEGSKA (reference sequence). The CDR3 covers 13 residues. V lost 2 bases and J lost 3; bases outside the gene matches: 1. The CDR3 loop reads CSARNRGTDTQYF. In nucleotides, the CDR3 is TGCAGTGCTAGAAACAGGGGGACAGATACGCAGTATTTT.

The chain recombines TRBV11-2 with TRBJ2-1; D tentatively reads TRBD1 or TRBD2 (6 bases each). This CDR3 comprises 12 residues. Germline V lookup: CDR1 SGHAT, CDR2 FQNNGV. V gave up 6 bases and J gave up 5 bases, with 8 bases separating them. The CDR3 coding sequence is TGTGCCAGCAGGGGGGGCGACAATGAGCAGTTCTTC. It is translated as CASRGGDNEQFF.

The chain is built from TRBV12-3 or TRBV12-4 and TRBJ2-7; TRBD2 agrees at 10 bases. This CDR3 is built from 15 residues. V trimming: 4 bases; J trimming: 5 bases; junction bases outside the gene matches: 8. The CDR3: CASSSPSGSPHEQYF. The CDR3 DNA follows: TGTGCCAGCAGTTCCCCTAGCGGGAGTCCCCACGAGCAGTACTTC.

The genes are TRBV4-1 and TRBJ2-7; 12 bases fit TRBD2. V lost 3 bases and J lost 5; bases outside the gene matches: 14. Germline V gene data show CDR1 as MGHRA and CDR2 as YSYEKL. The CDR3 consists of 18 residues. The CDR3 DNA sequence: TGCGCCAGCAGCCAGACGCTAGCGGGAGGGCCTTCTTCGGACGAGCAGTACTTC. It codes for CASSQTLAGGPSSDEQYF.

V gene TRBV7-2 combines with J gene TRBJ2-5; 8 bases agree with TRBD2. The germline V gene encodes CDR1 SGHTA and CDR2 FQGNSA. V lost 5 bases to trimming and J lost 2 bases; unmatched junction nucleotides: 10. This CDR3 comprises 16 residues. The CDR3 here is CASSAGGRSGQETQYF. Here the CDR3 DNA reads TGTGCCAGCAGCGCGGGGGGTCGATCTGGGCAAGAGACCCAGTACTTC.

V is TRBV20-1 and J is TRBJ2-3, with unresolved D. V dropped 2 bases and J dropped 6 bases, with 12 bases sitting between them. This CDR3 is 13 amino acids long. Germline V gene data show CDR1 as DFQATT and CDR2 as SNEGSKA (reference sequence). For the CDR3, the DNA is TGCAGTGCTAGAAAGGGCCTCGGGGATACGCAGTATTTT. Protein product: CSARKGLGDTQYF.

DNA of the CDR3: TGTGCCAGCAGCCGTCACCGGAGGGATGGCTATGGCTACACCTTC. Encoded protein: CASSRHRRDGYGYTF. The chain carries TRBV3-1 and TRBJ1-2, with D hard to call. The germline gives CDR1 LGHDT, CDR2 YNNKEL (reference sequence). Trimming stripped 4 bases from V and 4 bases from J, with 16 bases between. The CDR3 has 15 residues.

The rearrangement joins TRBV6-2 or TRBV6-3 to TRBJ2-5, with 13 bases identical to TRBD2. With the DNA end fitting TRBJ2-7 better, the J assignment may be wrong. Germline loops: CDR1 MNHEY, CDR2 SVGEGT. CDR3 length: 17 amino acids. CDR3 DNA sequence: TGTGCCAGTAGTCAAAGGGGACTAGCGGGGCCTCCCTACGAGCAGTACTTC. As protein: CASSQRGLAGPPYEQYF.

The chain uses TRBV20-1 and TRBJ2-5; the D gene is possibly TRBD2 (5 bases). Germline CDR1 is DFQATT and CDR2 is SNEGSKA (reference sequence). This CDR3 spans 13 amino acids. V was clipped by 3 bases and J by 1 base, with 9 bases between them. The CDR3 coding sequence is TGCAGTGCTAGTTCGGGATCCCAAGAGACCCAGTACTTC. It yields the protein CSASSGSQETQYF.

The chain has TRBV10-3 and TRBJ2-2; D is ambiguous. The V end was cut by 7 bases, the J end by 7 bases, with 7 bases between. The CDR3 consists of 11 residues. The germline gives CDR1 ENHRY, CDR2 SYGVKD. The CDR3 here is CAITGGGELFF. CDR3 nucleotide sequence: TGTGCCATCACCGGCGGCGGGGAGCTGTTTTTT.

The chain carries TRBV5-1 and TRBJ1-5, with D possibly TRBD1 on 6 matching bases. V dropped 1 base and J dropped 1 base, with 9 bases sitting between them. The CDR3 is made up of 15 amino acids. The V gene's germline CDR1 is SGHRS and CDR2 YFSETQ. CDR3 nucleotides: TGCGCCAGCAGCTTGTACAGGGTGAGCAATCAGCCCCAGCATTTT. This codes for CASSLYRVSNQPQHF.

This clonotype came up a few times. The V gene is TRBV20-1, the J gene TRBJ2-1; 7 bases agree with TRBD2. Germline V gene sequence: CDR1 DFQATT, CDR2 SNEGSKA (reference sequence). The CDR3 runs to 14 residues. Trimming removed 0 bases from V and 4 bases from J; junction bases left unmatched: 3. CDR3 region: CSAREGGRYNEQFF. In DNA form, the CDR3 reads TGCAGTGCTAGAGAAGGCGGGAGATACAATGAGCAGTTCTTC.

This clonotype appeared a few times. CDR3: CSANGGPNEQFF. CDR3 bases: TGCAGTGCTAACGGGGGTCCGAATGAGCAGTTCTTC. The gene calls are TRBV20-1 and TRBJ2-1, with D possibly TRBD2 on 6 matching bases. The CDR3 consists of 12 residues. In germline, CDR1 is DFQATT, CDR2 SNEGSKA (reference sequence). V lost 4 bases and J 7 bases, leaving 11 bases between the germline ends.

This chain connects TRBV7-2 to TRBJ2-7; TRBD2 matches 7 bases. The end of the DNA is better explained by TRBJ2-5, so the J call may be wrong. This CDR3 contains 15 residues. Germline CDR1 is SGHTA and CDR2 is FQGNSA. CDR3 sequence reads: CASSLELGLRETQYF. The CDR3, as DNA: TGTGCCAGCAGCTTAGAGTTGGGACTACGAGAGACCCAGTACTTC.

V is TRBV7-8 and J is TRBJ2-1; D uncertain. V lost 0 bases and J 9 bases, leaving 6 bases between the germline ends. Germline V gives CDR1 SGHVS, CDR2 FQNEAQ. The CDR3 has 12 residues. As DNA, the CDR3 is TGTGCCAGCAGCTTAGCGGCCGCTGAGCAGTTCTTC. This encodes CASSLAAAEQFF.

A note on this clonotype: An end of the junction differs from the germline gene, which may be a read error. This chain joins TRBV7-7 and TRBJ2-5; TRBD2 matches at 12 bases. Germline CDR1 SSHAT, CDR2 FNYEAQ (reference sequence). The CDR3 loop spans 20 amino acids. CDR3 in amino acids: CASSRVGLAGHRYFQETQYF. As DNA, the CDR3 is TGTGCTAGCAGCCGAGTAGGACTAGCGGGACATCGCTACTTCCAAGAGACCCAGTACTTC.

CDR3 coding DNA: TGTGCCAGCAGCCGCTCCCCCCCAGGGGGCCCCTACGAGCAGTACTTC. The encoded protein is CASSRSPPGGPYEQYF. The gene calls are TRBV6-6 and TRBJ2-7; 8 bases map to TRBD1. The CDR3 extends over 16 amino acids. V was pared by 6 bases and J by 2 bases, with 12 bases of the junction left unmatched. Germline loops: CDR1 MNHNY, CDR2 SVGAGI (reference sequence).

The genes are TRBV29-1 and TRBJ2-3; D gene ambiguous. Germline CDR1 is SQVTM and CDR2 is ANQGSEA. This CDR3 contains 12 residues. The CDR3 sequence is CILWWVTDTQYF. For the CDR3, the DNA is TGCATCCTCTGGTGGGTCACAGATACGCAGTATTTT.

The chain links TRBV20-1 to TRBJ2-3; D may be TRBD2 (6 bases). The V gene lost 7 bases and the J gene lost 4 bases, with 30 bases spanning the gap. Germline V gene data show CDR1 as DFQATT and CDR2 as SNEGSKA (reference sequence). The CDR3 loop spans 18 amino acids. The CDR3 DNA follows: TGCAGTGTTCTCGGAGGGCGTCCAGGGATGGGCCTTCCAGATACGCAGTATTTT. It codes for CSVLGGRPGMGLPDTQYF.

CDR3 DNA: TGTGCCAGCACCACGCTAGACAGGGGAGTCGACACCGGGGAGCTGTTTTTT. Its translation: CASTTLDRGVDTGELFF. The chain has TRBV27 and TRBJ2-2, with 8 bases that match TRBD1. The germline V gene has CDR1 MNHEY and CDR2 SMNVEV (reference sequence). The trim removed 7 bases at V and 3 bases at J, leaving 13 bases unmatched. This CDR3 region has 17 residues.

CDR3 sequence: CASRGLAGAEQFF. DNA of the CDR3: TGTGCCAGCCGGGGACTAGCGGGAGCTGAGCAGTTCTTC. The J gene is TRBJ2-1, the V gene TRBV12-3 or TRBV12-4, with 14 bases lining up with TRBD2. J was trimmed by 9 bases and V by 8 bases; bases with no gene match: 3. The CDR3 is made up of 13 amino acids.